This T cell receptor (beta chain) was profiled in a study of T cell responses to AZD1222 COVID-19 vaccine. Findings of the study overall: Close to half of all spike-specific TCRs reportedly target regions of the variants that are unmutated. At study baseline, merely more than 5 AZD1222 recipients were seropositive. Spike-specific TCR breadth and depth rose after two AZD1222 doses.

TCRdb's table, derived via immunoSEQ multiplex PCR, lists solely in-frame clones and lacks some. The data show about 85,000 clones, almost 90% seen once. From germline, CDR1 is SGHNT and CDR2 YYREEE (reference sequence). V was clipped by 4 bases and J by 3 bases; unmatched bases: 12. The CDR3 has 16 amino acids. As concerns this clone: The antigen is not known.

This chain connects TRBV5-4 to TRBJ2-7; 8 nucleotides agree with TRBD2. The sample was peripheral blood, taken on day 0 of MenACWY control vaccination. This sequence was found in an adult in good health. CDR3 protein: CASSPRTSPKYYEQYF. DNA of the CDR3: TGTGCCAGCAGCCCAAGGACTAGCCCGAAATACTACGAGCAGTACTTC.